The 21 T cell receptor beta chains given below trace back to one sample, sequenced in a study of CD8+CD57+ T cells in acquired aplastic anemia. All sequencing subjects had displayed CD8+CD57+ cell expansion on flow cytometry. CDR3 and TCR beta VDJ profiling relied on a genomic DNA template. TCRdb passed the reads through MiXCR, listing each CDR3 protein once. The data show roughly 200,000 distinct CDR3 sequences, roughly three fifths seen once. The specimen was sorted CD4+, CD8+, or CD8+CD57+ T cells (not recorded which) from PBMCs. The receptors derive from a human donor with aplastic anemia.

This chain joins TRBV12-3 or TRBV12-4 and TRBJ2-7; D may be TRBD1 (5 bases). Trimming shortened V by 6 bases and J by 1 base, and 13 bases separated the two germline ends. The CDR3 extends over 14 amino acids. This chain's CDR3 is CASSPHKGSYEQYF. In DNA form, the CDR3 reads TGTGCCAGCAGCCCACACAAGGGGTCCTACGAGCAGTACTTC.

The chain has TRBV19 and TRBJ1-6, with D unresolved. The ends were cut back, 6 bases at V and 5 bases at J, with 14 bases in the middle. The CDR3 runs to 15 residues. The V gene's germline CDR1 is LNHDA and CDR2 SQIVND (reference sequence). The DNA of the CDR3 is TGTGCCAGTAGACTTCCCGGAATTAATAATTCACCCCTCCACTTT. This translates into CASRLPGINNSPLHF.

Comment on this clonotype: Because it lacks the conserved phenylalanine or tryptophan at the end, this CDR3 is likely a read error. The CDR3 DNA reads as TGTGCCAGTAGTAGTTGGAATTCCTACGAGCAGTACTTG. It translates to CASSSWNSYEQYL. The chain combines TRBV19 with TRBJ2-7; D call uncertain. CDR3 size: 13 residues. The germline V and J ends were trimmed by 4 bases and 1 base, with 8 bases remaining between them. Germline V gene sequence: CDR1 LNHDA, CDR2 SQIVND (reference sequence).

A note on this clonotype: In this CDR3 the conserved last residue, phenylalanine or tryptophan, is missing, so a read error is likely. The chain uses TRBV7-3 and TRBJ1-1; D unresolved. Looked up from germline, CDR1 is SGHTA and CDR2 is FQGTGA. The CDR3 totals 15 residues. For the CDR3, the DNA is TGCGCCAGCAGCCAAACTGGTCAGTCGAACACTGAAGCTTTCTGT. Residues: CASSQTGQSNTEAFC.

The genes are TRBV20-1 and TRBJ2-3, with TRBD1 as a possible D gene (5 bases). Trimming stripped 6 bases from V and 2 bases from J, with 18 bases between. Germline loops: CDR1 DFQATT, CDR2 SNEGSKA (reference sequence). This CDR3 has 15 residues. For the CDR3, the DNA is TGCAGTGCGCCTAGACAGTCCCTCACCACAGATACGCAGTATTTT. Encoded protein: CSAPRQSLTTDTQYF.

Ten or more counts support this clonotype. The DNA for the CDR3 is TGCGCCAGCAGCTTGGCTTATAGGCTAAATGAGCAGTTCTTC. Translation: CASSLAYRLNEQFF. V and J are TRBV5-1 and TRBJ2-1; D is ambiguous. Germline V lookup: CDR1 SGHRS, CDR2 YFSETQ. The V and J ends lost 0 bases and 7 bases respectively, with 11 bases between them. The CDR3 totals 14 residues.

This clonotype was seen more than once but under ten times. The chain links TRBV7-9 to TRBJ1-3; 8 nucleotides match TRBD1. Germline V CDR1 and CDR2: SEHNR, FQNEAQ (reference sequence). The CDR3 consists of 17 residues. J was trimmed by 4 bases and V by 4 bases; bases with no gene match: 12. This CDR3 reads CASSSPRTGFSGNTIYF. The CDR3 bases are TGTGCCAGCAGCTCGCCCCGGACAGGGTTTTCCGGAAACACCATATATTTT.

This clonotype was counted only a few times. V usage is TRBV20-1 and J usage is TRBJ1-5; D is unclear. This CDR3 region has 15 residues. Germline CDR1 is DFQATT and CDR2 is SNEGSKA (reference sequence). V lost 7 bases and J lost 0, with 16 bases in between. CDR3 DNA: TGCAGTGTCTTATCGGGCACCCTTAGCAATCAGCCCCAGCATTTT. Encoded protein: CSVLSGTLSNQPQHF.

This clonotype has a count of ten or more. The chain uses TRBV19 and TRBJ1-1; no reliable D call. Trimming left V 3 bases short and J 6 bases short, with 5 bases between. This CDR3 spans 11 amino acids. Germline lookup yields CDR1 LNHDA and CDR2 SQIVND (reference sequence). The CDR3 nucleotides are TGTGCCAGTAGTATTGGGGCTGAAGCTTTCTTT. Translated, it gives CASSIGAEAFF. Using reference TRBV19 and TRBJ1-1 for the parts outside the CDR3, the full variable domain is DGGITQSPKYLFRKEGQNVTLSCEQNLNHDAMYWYRQDPGQGLRLIYYSQIVNDFQKGDIAEGYSVSREKKESFPLTVTSAQKNPTAFYLCASSIGAEAFFGQGTRLTVV.

This chain uses TRBV2 with TRBJ2-2, with 10 bases identical to TRBD2. This CDR3 has 16 residues. Germline loops: CDR1 SNHLY, CDR2 FYNNEI. The V and J ends lost 5 bases and 2 bases, in that order; junction bases with no gene match: 5. CDR3 amino acids: CASSPLAGLNTGELFF. CDR3 DNA: TGTGCCAGCAGTCCACTAGCGGGACTAAACACCGGGGAGCTGTTTTTT.

This clonotype was seen repeatedly, ten times or more. The chain couples TRBV12-3 or TRBV12-4 to TRBJ2-3; possible D gene TRBD1, 5 bases. Trimming took off 1 base at V and 2 bases at J, with 7 bases between the two ends. This CDR3 region has 14 residues. The CDR3 coding sequence is TGTGCCAGCAGTTTAGGGGGCCTCACAGATACGCAGTATTTT. This sequence encodes CASSLGGLTDTQYF.

The chain has TRBV27 and TRBJ2-3; the D is unclear. V was shortened by 2 bases and J by 2 bases, with 14 bases between the two germline ends. This CDR3 contains 16 residues. Germline CDR1 is MNHEY and CDR2 is SMNVEV (reference sequence). CDR3 amino acids: CASSLEASYNTDTQYF. CDR3 nucleotides: TGTGCCAGCAGTTTAGAGGCCAGCTACAACACAGATACGCAGTATTTT.

The chain has TRBV5-6 and TRBJ2-3; 7 bases fit TRBD2. J gave up 0 bases and V 2 bases, and 15 bases lay outside the gene matches. The CDR3 is 19 residues long. Germline CDR1 SGHDT, CDR2 YYEEEE. The CDR3 protein is CASSLVRITSDTSTDTQYF. Here the CDR3 DNA reads TGTGCCAGCAGCTTAGTGCGTATAACTAGCGATACTAGCACAGATACGCAGTATTTT.

The chain joins TRBV20-1 to TRBJ2-1; D remains ambiguous. Per the germline V gene, CDR1 is DFQATT and CDR2 is SNEGSKA (reference sequence). The length of the CDR3 is 14 residues. The V and J ends lost 1 base and 12 bases respectively, with 19 bases between them. CDR3 residues: CSARGESGLQRQFF. The CDR3, as DNA: TGCAGTGCTAGAGGCGAGTCTGGCCTACAGCGGCAGTTCTTC.

The V gene is TRBV20-1, the J gene TRBJ1-1; 8 bases are shared with TRBD1. Trimming took 6 bases from V and 4 from J; bases not matched to a gene: 13. The CDR3 totals 15 residues. Germline-derived CDR1 and CDR2 are DFQATT and SNEGSKA (reference sequence). CDR3 sequence (DNA): TGCAGTGCGGAACCAGGGGGCTCGGCTGGCACTGAAGCTTTCTTT. Its translation is CSAEPGGSAGTEAFF.

The chain joins TRBV5-4 to TRBJ2-5, with D hard to call. Germline assignment: CDR1 SGHNT and CDR2 YYREEE (reference sequence). The CDR3 length is 12 residues. V was trimmed by 4 bases and J by 0 bases, leaving 4 bases between them. The CDR3, as DNA: TGTGCCAGCAGCAACAACCAAGAGACCCAGTACTTC. This gives the protein CASSNNQETQYF.

The CDR3 DNA reads TGCAGCGTTGAAGACAGAGACTCTGGGGCCAACGTCCTGACTTTC. Translated, it gives CSVEDRDSGANVLTF. The V gene is TRBV29-1, the J gene TRBJ2-6; D remains unclear. CDR1 and CDR2 (germline): SQVTM, ANQGSEA. The CDR3 totals 15 residues. Trimming took 0 bases from V and 0 from J, leaving 6 bases between them.

The rearrangement links TRBV20-1 to TRBJ2-3, with D hard to call. CDR1 DFQATT and CDR2 SNEGSKA come from the germline V gene (reference sequence). V was pared by 6 bases and J by 2 bases, with 30 bases between. The CDR3 is 19 amino acids. CDR3 protein: CSAPLVPIITRSVTDTQYF. In nucleotides, the CDR3 is TGCAGTGCCCCCTTGGTACCGATAATCACCCGATCGGTCACAGATACGCAGTATTTT.

This clonotype was observed at least ten times. The chain is built from TRBV7-9 and TRBJ2-1; tentatively, D is TRBD1 (6 bases). Germline CDR1 is SEHNR and CDR2 is FQNEAQ (reference sequence). V was clipped by 5 bases and J by 3 bases, with 14 bases between them. This CDR3 has 15 residues. This chain's CDR3 is CASSKSTGYYNEQFF. Here the CDR3 DNA reads TGTGCCAGCAGCAAGAGCACAGGGTACTACAATGAGCAGTTCTTC.

The rearrangement links TRBV5-5 to TRBJ2-1; D is unresolved. Trimming removed 3 bases from V and 6 bases from J, with 10 bases in between. The CDR3 is 13 amino acids. In germline, CDR1 is SGHKS, CDR2 YYEKEE (reference sequence). CDR3: CASSSEPVNEQFF. The DNA of the CDR3 is TGTGCCAGCAGCTCCGAACCAGTCAATGAGCAGTTCTTC.

The chain has TRBV2 and TRBJ2-1; 8 nucleotides align to TRBD1. The CDR3 has 13 residues. V lost 8 bases to trimming and J lost 4 bases; unmatched junction nucleotides: 4. CDR1 and CDR2 from the germline V gene are SNHLY and FYNNEI. Written as DNA, the CDR3 is TGTGCCAGCGACAGACAGGGGTACAATGAGCAGTTCTTC. It specifies CASDRQGYNEQFF.